These 12 T cell receptor beta chains originate from one sample sequenced in a study of blood T cell repertoires in COVID-19. Libraries were prepared by immunoSEQ multiplex PCR; TCRdb keeps only in-frame clonotypes and omits some of them. The sample shows 200,000 to 250,000 clones, around four fifths of them seen only once. The material sequenced was peripheral blood. The receptors originated from a woman between 50 and 59 years old with active or convalescent COVID-19.

This chain connects TRBV2 to TRBJ1-4; D remains unclear. The CDR3 consists of 14 residues. Germline CDR1 SNHLY, CDR2 FYNNEI. Trimming shortened V by 6 bases and J by 3 bases, and 11 bases separated the two germline ends. The CDR3, as DNA: TGTGCCAGCAGAGGCCGGGTCGCTAATGAAAAACTGTTTTTT. Protein: CASRGRVANEKLFF.

This clone was picked up a small number of times. Here the CDR3 reads CASSQTGDYGYTF. CDR3 coding DNA: TGTGCCAGCAGCCAGACAGGGGACTATGGCTACACCTTC. V is TRBV2 and J is TRBJ1-2, with 8 positions matching TRBD1. Germline V gives CDR1 SNHLY, CDR2 FYNNEI. CDR3 length: 13 amino acids. V trimming: 6 bases; J trimming: 3 bases; junction bases outside the gene matches: 3.

This chain uses TRBV7-9 with TRBJ2-1; 15 nucleotides line up with TRBD2. After removal of 5 bases from V and 9 bases from J, the junction contained 2 bases not matched to a gene. The CDR3 totals 14 residues. Germline CDR1 reads SEHNR; CDR2 reads FQNEAQ (reference sequence). The CDR3 sequence is CASSRTSGRAEQFF. CDR3 coding DNA: TGTGCCAGCAGCCGGACTAGCGGGAGGGCTGAGCAGTTCTTC.

V gene TRBV6-6 combines with J gene TRBJ1-6; 7 nucleotides line up with TRBD1. Looked up from germline, CDR1 is MNHNY and CDR2 is SVGAGI (reference sequence). The junction had 18 bases not matched to a gene; V was cut back by 6 bases and J by 1 base. CDR3 length: 20 residues. The DNA of the CDR3 is TGTGCCAGCAGCCGCAGGCAAAGGGGGCCCCGGGGGTCCTATAATTCACCCCTCCACTTT. It translates to CASSRRQRGPRGSYNSPLHF.

V and J are TRBV7-9 and TRBJ1-3, with D perhaps matching TRBD1 (5 bases). This CDR3 spans 18 amino acids. Germline CDR1 is SEHNR and CDR2 is FQNEAQ (reference sequence). V lost 2 bases and J 0 bases, leaving 17 bases between the germline ends. Written as DNA, the CDR3 is TGTGCCAGCAGCTTAATGGGGGGTAGACAGTTCTCTGGAAACACCATATATTTT. This encodes CASSLMGGRQFSGNTIYF.

The table lists this clone with a count of one. This chain connects TRBV28 to TRBJ1-2; 7 bases are shared with TRBD1. This CDR3 has 12 amino acids. Looked up from germline, CDR1 is MDHEN and CDR2 is SYDVKM. After removal of 2 bases from V and 6 bases from J, the junction contained 0 bases not matched to a gene. This CDR3 reads CASSLTGDGYTF. In DNA form, the CDR3 reads TGTGCCAGCAGTTTAACAGGGGATGGCTACACCTTC.

This clone turned up a few times. This chain uses TRBV3-1 (or the pseudogene TRBV3-2) with TRBJ1-2; tentatively, D is TRBD1 (5 bases). Trimming took off 2 bases at V and 6 bases at J, with 10 bases between the two ends. The CDR3 spans 13 residues. Germline assignment: CDR1 LGHDT and CDR2 YNNKEL (reference sequence). For the CDR3, the DNA is TGTGCCAGCAGCCAACAGGGACTTAATGGCTACACCTTC. It is translated as CASSQQGLNGYTF.

This sequence joins TRBV6-4 and TRBJ2-3; a weak D match, TRBD2 (5 bases). Germline V gene sequence: CDR1 MRHNA, CDR2 SNTAGT. Trimming cost V 2 bases and J 0 bases, with 9 bases left between them. The CDR3 spans 15 residues. The CDR3: CASSDRPGSTDTQYF. The CDR3, as DNA: TGTGCCAGCAGTGACCGGCCGGGGAGCACAGATACGCAGTATTTT.

This chain links TRBV10-2 with TRBJ1-3; D unresolved. The CDR3 is made up of 16 amino acids. Trimming took 0 bases from V and 0 from J, leaving 9 bases between them. Germline assignment: CDR1 WSHSY and CDR2 SAAADI. CDR3 DNA sequence: TGCGCCAGCAGTGAGTCCAGACGGAGCTCTGGAAACACCATATATTTT. Its protein product is CASSESRRSSGNTIYF.

The CDR3: CASSSPALGRPSSTDTQYF. CDR3 nucleotide sequence: TGCGCCAGCAGCTCACCCGCTCTTGGGCGCCCGTCTAGCACAGATACGCAGTATTTT. The chain employs TRBV4-1 and TRBJ2-3; D is unresolved. V was cut by 5 bases and J by 0 bases, with 24 bases left in between. CDR3 length: 19 residues. Germline V gene data show CDR1 as MGHRA and CDR2 as YSYEKL.

CDR3 in DNA: TGTGCCAGCAGCCAGGGCGGACTAGCGGGAGTTGTGGATGAGCAGTTCTTC. Encoded protein: CASSQGGLAGVVDEQFF. The gene calls are TRBV4-2 and TRBJ2-1; 13 nucleotides line up with TRBD2. The CDR3 length is 17 residues. From germline, CDR1 is LGHNA and CDR2 YNFKEQ. J was trimmed by 8 bases and V by 3 bases; bases with no gene match: 10.

The chain combines TRBV7-6 with TRBJ2-7; 8 bases are a match to TRBD1. The CDR3 spans 14 residues. V lost 4 bases and J lost 7; bases outside the gene matches: 9. The germline CDR1 and CDR2 sequences are SGHVS and FNYEAQ. CDR3 nucleotides: TGTGCCAGCAGCTCCGACAGGGGAGTTGGGGAGCAGTACTTC. Amino acids: CASSSDRGVGEQYF.